The T cell receptor beta chain under discussion was sequenced for a study of T cell responses to AZD1222 COVID-19 vaccine. Overall study results and limits: In the spike-specific TCR repertoire, nearly half reportedly target unmutated variant regions. There were repertoire samples only from the period after the peak T cell response. An increase in Spike-specific TCR breadth and depth was observed after two AZD1222 doses.

A word on this clone: Its specificity is not known.

The repertoire was sequenced with immunoSEQ multiplex PCR; TCRdb's copy has only in-frame clones and lacks some. The table lists about 150,000 clones, roughly 91% of them singletons. This TCR was recovered from an adult in good health. Specimen: peripheral blood, collected on day 0 of AZD1222 vaccination.

This CDR3 reads CAWSVESGVIRTGELFF. In DNA form, the CDR3 reads TGTGCCTGGAGTGTAGAGTCGGGGGTGATAAGGACCGGGGAGCTGTTTTTT. The gene calls are TRBV30 and TRBJ2-2, with D maybe TRBD2 (6 bases). Germline V CDR1 and CDR2: GTSNPN, SVGIG (reference sequence). V dropped 0 bases and J dropped 5 bases, with 19 bases sitting between them. The CDR3 sequence is 17 residues long.